These 22 T cell receptor beta chains were sequenced from one sample in a study of T cell repertoires in cytomegalovirus infection. One entry per CDR3 protein, called by TCRdb with MiXCR from the reads. The table shows about 920,000 distinct CDR3 sequences, with around 30% occurring only once. Their target antigens are unknown. This specimen was cultured CD8+ T cells from PBMCs, taken from culture after CMV antigen stimulation. The receptors were gathered from a human donor in good health (CMV status not recorded). Some clones in this sample may be carry-over from other donors' samples.

The J gene is TRBJ2-7, the V gene TRBV19; TRBD1 matches at 7 bases. Germline lookup yields CDR1 LNHDA and CDR2 SQIVND (reference sequence). The ends lost 5 bases at V and 2 bases at J; junction bases unmatched: 6. This CDR3 is built from 14 residues. CDR3 sequence: CASSLRTGPYEQYV. DNA of the CDR3: TGTGCCAGTAGTCTCCGGACAGGACCCTACGAGCAGTACGTC.

This clonotype was detected only once. The CDR3 reads CSALLRDGGSNEQFF. The CDR3 coding sequence is TGCAGTGCTCTACTCCGGGACGGCGGGAGCAATGAGCAGTTCTTC. The rearrangement joins TRBV20-1 to TRBJ2-1; the match to TRBD2 covers 7 bases. Trimming cost V 5 bases and J 6 bases; bases outside gene matches: 13. The CDR3 totals 15 residues. Germline-derived CDR1 and CDR2 are DFQATT and SNEGSKA (reference sequence).

This clonotype has a handful of counts. The V and J genes are TRBV24-1 and TRBJ1-2; D remains unclear. Germline CDR1 reads KGHDR; CDR2 reads SFDVKD. The CDR3 spans 11 residues. V shed 1 base and J shed 7 bases, with 3 bases lying between them. DNA of the CDR3: TGTGCCACCAGTGATTTATCTGGCTACACCTTC. Its translation is CATSDLSGYTF.

The rearrangement joins TRBV10-3 to TRBJ2-5; 8 bases map to TRBD1. V lost 11 bases, J lost 6 bases, and 11 bases stayed unmatched. The CDR3 length is 13 residues. CDR1 and CDR2 (germline): ENHRY, SYGVKD. The CDR3 bases are TGTGCCTCCTTCGGGCAGGGGGCACAGACCCAGTACTTC. Translation: CASFGQGAQTQYF.

The V call is TRBV15, the J call TRBJ2-1; 7 bases match TRBD2. The length of the CDR3 is 14 residues. Germline V gene data show CDR1 as LNHNV and CDR2 as YYDKDF (reference sequence). The V and J ends lost 1 base and 4 bases, in that order; junction bases with no gene match: 1. The chain's CDR3 is CATSRVGGYNEQFF. CDR3 in DNA: TGTGCCACCAGCAGAGTGGGGGGGTACAATGAGCAGTTCTTC.

The chain couples TRBV6-5 to TRBJ2-1, with no clear D. This CDR3 is 14 amino acids long. Between the trimmed V and J ends, which lost 0 bases and 6 bases, there was a span of 9 bases. Per germline, CDR1 MNHEY and CDR2 SVGAGI. DNA for the CDR3: TGTGCCAGCAGTTACTCGGCGCCGGCCAATGAGCAGTTCTTC. Residues: CASSYSAPANEQFF.

This clonotype turned up a few times. The chain couples TRBV7-6 to TRBJ2-1; TRBD2 matches at 10 bases. From germline, CDR1 is SGHVS and CDR2 FNYEAQ. CDR3 size: 15 residues. V shed 3 bases and J 9 bases; nucleotides not matched to a gene: 8. For the CDR3, the DNA is TGTGCCAGCAGCTTTACCGGGACTAGCGTGATTGAGCAGTTCTTC. It is translated as CASSFTGTSVIEQFF.

This clonotype showed up many times. The chain joins TRBV7-2 to TRBJ2-5, with D unresolved. CDR1 and CDR2 from the germline V gene are SGHTA and FQGNSA. The CDR3 loop spans 14 amino acids. V shed 1 base and J shed 2 bases, with 8 bases lying between them. The CDR3 here is CASSLGAKQETQYF. The CDR3 DNA reads as TGTGCCAGCAGCTTAGGGGCTAAACAAGAGACCCAGTACTTC.

V is TRBV4-1 and J is TRBJ1-1, with TRBD1 matching over 9 bases. This CDR3 has 14 amino acids. Losses at the gene ends were 2 bases for V and 10 bases for J; bases not matched to a gene: 8. Germline assignment: CDR1 MGHRA and CDR2 YSYEKL. Here the CDR3 reads CASSQPGQGTSAFF. The DNA of the CDR3 is TGCGCCAGCAGCCAACCGGGACAGGGAACTTCAGCTTTCTTT.

In this sample, this clonotype turned up a few times. The chain combines TRBV4-1 with TRBJ1-3; TRBD1 agrees at 9 bases. CDR3 length: 17 amino acids. Germline V CDR1 and CDR2: MGHRA, YSYEKL. After removal of 4 bases from V and 0 bases from J, the junction contained 7 bases not matched to a gene. The CDR3 sequence is CASSPLGQGLSGNTIYF. DNA of the CDR3: TGCGCCAGCAGCCCCCTGGGACAGGGCCTCTCTGGAAACACCATATATTTT.

This clonotype was recorded a few times. For the CDR3, the DNA is TGTGCCACCAGCAGAGGGAACAGGGAAGTGCGGCCCCAGCATTTT. It yields the protein CATSRGNREVRPQHF. The V gene is TRBV15, the J gene TRBJ1-5, with a possible D match to TRBD1 (6 bases). Trimming removed 1 base at V and 9 bases at J, with 16 bases between. CDR3 length: 15 residues. CDR1 is LNHNV and CDR2 is YYDKDF in the germline V gene (reference sequence). Based on the CDR3 plus reference TRBV15 and TRBJ1-5, the full variable domain is DAMVIQNPRYQVTQFGKPVTLSCSQTLNHNVMYWYQQKSSQAPKLLFHYYDKDFNNEADTPDNFQSRRPNTSFCFLDIRSPGLGDTAMYLCATSRGNREVRPQHFGDGTRLSIL.

This clonotype was found many times. This sequence joins TRBV19 and TRBJ2-1; perhaps TRBD2 as D (6 bases). Germline V CDR1 and CDR2: LNHDA, SQIVND (reference sequence). The V and J ends lost 9 bases and 7 bases respectively, with 7 bases between them. CDR3 size: 10 residues. DNA for the CDR3: TGTGCCAGCGCGGGGAATGAGCAGTTCTTC. This gives the protein CASAGNEQFF.

The CDR3 here is CASSLSGMLGQPQHF. DNA for the CDR3: TGTGCCAGCAGTTTATCAGGGATGTTAGGTCAGCCCCAGCATTTT. J is TRBJ1-5 and V is TRBV27; D not resolved. V was trimmed by 0 bases and J by 6 bases, leaving 12 bases between them. This CDR3 has 15 residues. CDR1 and CDR2 (germline): MNHEY, SMNVEV (reference sequence).

V usage is TRBV15 and J usage is TRBJ2-2, with D uncertain. Germline loops: CDR1 LNHNV, CDR2 YYDKDF (reference sequence). V was cut by 1 base and J by 5 bases, with 14 bases left in between. The CDR3 is 16 residues long. The CDR3 loop reads CATSRAGSGWTGELFF. CDR3 coding DNA: TGTGCCACCAGCAGAGCCGGGTCTGGGTGGACCGGGGAGCTGTTTTTT.

Here the CDR3 reads CASSEGGAGANYGYTF. The CDR3 DNA follows: TGTGCCAGCAGTGAAGGAGGGGCAGGAGCTAACTATGGCTACACCTTC. The rearrangement joins TRBV2 to TRBJ1-2; weak D call: TRBD1 (5 bases). This CDR3 comprises 16 residues. The germline gives CDR1 SNHLY, CDR2 FYNNEI. V was pared by 1 base and J by 0 bases, with 12 bases between.

The chain couples TRBV5-8 to TRBJ2-3; D unresolved. Germline V gives CDR1 SGHTS, CDR2 YDEGEE. CDR3 length: 13 residues. Trimming cost V 4 bases and J 3 bases, with 9 bases left between them. The CDR3 reads CASSKAETDTQYF. CDR3 DNA: TGTGCCAGCAGCAAAGCTGAAACAGATACGCAGTATTTT. The whole variable domain, remainder taken from reference TRBV5-8 and TRBJ2-3, is EAGVTQSPTHLIKTRGQQATLRCSPISGHTSVYWYQQALGLGLQFLLWYDEGEERNRGNFPPRFSGRQFPNYSSELNVNALELEDSALYLCASSKAETDTQYFGPGTRLTVL.

This clonotype occurred a few times. This chain links TRBV4-1 with TRBJ2-2, with D perhaps TRBD1 (6 bases). The CDR3 contains 16 residues. V was shortened by 1 base and J by 5 bases, with 14 bases between the two germline ends. Germline CDR1 and CDR2: MGHRA and YSYEKL. This CDR3 reads CASSQADSHPTGELFF. CDR3 DNA sequence: TGCGCCAGCAGCCAAGCGGACAGTCACCCTACCGGGGAGCTGTTTTTT.

This clonotype has only a few counts. The chain has TRBV7-9 and TRBJ2-2; the D gene is possibly TRBD2 (6 bases). This CDR3 is built from 15 residues. CDR1 and CDR2 (germline): SEHNR, FQNEAQ (reference sequence). Trimming took off 6 bases at V and 0 bases at J, with 11 bases between the two ends. The CDR3 region has the DNA TGTGCCAGCAGACGCGGGACGCCGAACACCGGGGAGCTGTTTTTT. Its protein is CASRRGTPNTGELFF.

V gene TRBV9 combines with J gene TRBJ1-5, with D uncertain. Germline V CDR1 and CDR2: SGDLS, YYNGEE. This CDR3 contains 14 residues. Trimming removed 0 bases from V and 5 bases from J, with 9 bases in between. The CDR3 loop is CASSVGTADQPQHF. The CDR3 bases are TGTGCCAGCAGCGTAGGAACAGCGGATCAGCCCCAGCATTTT.

The sample holds many counts of this clonotype. The chain joins TRBV7-6 to TRBJ1-1, with unresolved D. V was clipped by 1 base and J by 0 bases, with 9 bases between them. CDR1 and CDR2 (germline): SGHVS, FNYEAQ. This CDR3 contains 15 residues. In nucleotides, the CDR3 is TGTGCCAGCAGCTTAGGAGCAGAAATGAACACTGAAGCTTTCTTT. Its protein product is CASSLGAEMNTEAFF.

The chain is built from TRBV19 and TRBJ1-1, with D hard to call. The CDR3 has 12 amino acids. Germline lookup yields CDR1 LNHDA and CDR2 SQIVND (reference sequence). Trimming removed 9 bases at V and 1 base at J, with 9 bases between. CDR3 residues: CASWETNTEAFF. The CDR3 DNA reads TGTGCCAGCTGGGAGACGAACACTGAAGCTTTCTTT.

The chain uses TRBV12-3 or TRBV12-4 and TRBJ2-3; 9 bases are shared with TRBD1. This CDR3 region has 13 residues. The junction had 3 bases not matched to a gene; V was cut back by 8 bases and J by 3 bases. CDR3 bases: TGTGCCAGCGGGACAGGGAGAACAGATACGCAGTATTTT. Protein: CASGTGRTDTQYF.